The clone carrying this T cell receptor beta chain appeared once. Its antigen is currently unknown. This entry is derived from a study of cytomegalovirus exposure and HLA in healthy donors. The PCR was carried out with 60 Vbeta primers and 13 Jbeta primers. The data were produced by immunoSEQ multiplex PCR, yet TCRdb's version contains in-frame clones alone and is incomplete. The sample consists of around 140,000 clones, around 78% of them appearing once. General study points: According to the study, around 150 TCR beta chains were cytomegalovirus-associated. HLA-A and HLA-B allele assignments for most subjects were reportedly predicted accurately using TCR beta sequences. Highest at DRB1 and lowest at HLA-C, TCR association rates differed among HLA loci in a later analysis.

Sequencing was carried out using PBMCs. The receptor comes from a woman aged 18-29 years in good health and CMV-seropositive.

The CDR3 loop reads CASSQGGTGRGGELFF. CDR3 sequence (DNA): TGCGCCAGCAGCCAAGGGGGAACAGGGAGGGGCGGGGAGCTGTTTTTT. The rearrangement links TRBV4-3 to TRBJ2-2; maybe TRBD2 (7 bases). CDR1 is LGHNA, CDR2 YSLEER, per germline. Trimming removed 1 base from V and 7 bases from J, with 16 bases in between. The CDR3 runs to 16 residues.